Sequencing of this T cell receptor beta chain was carried out in a study of tumor-infiltrating lymphocytes in oesophageal squamous cell carcinoma. One entry per CDR3 protein, called by TCRdb with MiXCR from the PCR reads. The sample yields over 15,000 distinct CDR3 sequences, nearly 45% seen once. The CDR3 has 12 amino acids. CDR1 and CDR2 (germline): MDHEN, SYDVKM. Trimming took off 7 bases at V and 9 bases at J, with 13 bases between the two ends. Sample: esophageal tumor tissue. The receptor comes from a male donor with esophageal squamous cell carcinoma. The chain recombines TRBV28 with TRBJ1-5, with D perhaps TRBD1 (6 bases). Here the CDR3 DNA reads TGTGCCAGCACCACCCCCAGGGGGCCCCAGCATTTT. Protein: CASTTPRGPQHF.